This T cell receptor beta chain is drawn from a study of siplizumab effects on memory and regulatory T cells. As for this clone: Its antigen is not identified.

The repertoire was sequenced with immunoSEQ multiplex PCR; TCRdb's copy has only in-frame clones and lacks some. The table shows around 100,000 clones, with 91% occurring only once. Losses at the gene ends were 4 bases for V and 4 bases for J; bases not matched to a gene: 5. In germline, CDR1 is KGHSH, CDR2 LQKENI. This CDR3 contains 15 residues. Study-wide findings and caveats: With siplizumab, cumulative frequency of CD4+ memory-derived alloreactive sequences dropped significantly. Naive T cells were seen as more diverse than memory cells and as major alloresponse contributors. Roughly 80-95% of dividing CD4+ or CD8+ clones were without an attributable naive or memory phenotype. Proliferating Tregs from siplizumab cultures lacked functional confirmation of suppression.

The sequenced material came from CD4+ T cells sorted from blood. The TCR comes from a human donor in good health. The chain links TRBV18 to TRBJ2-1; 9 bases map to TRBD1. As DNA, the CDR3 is TGTGCCAGCTCACAGGTAGGACAGGGGTACAATGAGCAGTTCTTC. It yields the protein CASSQVGQGYNEQFF.